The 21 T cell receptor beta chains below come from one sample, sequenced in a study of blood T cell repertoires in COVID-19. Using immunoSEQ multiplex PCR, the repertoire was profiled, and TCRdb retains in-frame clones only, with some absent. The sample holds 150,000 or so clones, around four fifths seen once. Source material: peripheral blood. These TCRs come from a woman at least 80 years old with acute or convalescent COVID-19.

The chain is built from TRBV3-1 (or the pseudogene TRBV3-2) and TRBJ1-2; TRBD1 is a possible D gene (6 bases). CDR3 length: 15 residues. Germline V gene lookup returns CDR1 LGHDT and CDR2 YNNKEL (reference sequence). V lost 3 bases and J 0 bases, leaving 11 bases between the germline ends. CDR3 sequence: CASSHLDRPNYGYTF. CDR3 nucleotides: TGTGCCAGCAGCCACCTAGACAGGCCTAACTATGGCTACACCTTC.

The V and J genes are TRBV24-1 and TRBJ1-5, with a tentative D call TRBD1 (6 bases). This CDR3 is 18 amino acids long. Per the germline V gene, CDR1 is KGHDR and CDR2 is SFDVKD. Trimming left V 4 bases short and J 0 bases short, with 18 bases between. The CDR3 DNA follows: TGTGCCACCAGTGAACTTCCGGGACAACCTTATAGCAATCAGCCCCAGCATTTT. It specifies CATSELPGQPYSNQPQHF.

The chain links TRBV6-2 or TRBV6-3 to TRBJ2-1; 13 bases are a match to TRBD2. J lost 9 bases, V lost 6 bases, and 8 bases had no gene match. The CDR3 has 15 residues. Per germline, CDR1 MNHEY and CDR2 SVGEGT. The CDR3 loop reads CASSSPGLAGREQFF. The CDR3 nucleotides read TGTGCCAGCAGCTCCCCGGGACTAGCGGGACGTGAGCAGTTCTTC.

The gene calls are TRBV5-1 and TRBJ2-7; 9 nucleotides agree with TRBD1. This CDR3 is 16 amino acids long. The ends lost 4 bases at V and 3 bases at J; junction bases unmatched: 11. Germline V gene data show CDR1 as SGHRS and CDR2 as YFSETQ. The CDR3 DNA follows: TGCGCCAGCAGCGCGGAGAACAGGGGGCCCAACTACGAGCAGTACTTC. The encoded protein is CASSAENRGPNYEQYF.

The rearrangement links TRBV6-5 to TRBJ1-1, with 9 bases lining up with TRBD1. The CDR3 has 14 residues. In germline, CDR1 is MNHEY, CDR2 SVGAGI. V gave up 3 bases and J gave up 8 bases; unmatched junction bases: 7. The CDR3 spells CASSYGTGITEAFF. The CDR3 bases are TGTGCCAGCAGTTATGGGACAGGGATAACCGAAGCTTTCTTT.

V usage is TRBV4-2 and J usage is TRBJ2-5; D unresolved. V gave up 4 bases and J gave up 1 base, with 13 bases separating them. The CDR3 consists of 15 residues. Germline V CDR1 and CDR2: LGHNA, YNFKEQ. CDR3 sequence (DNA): TGTGCCAGCAGCCCTTTCCCAGGTAGCCAAGAGACCCAGTACTTC. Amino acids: CASSPFPGSQETQYF.

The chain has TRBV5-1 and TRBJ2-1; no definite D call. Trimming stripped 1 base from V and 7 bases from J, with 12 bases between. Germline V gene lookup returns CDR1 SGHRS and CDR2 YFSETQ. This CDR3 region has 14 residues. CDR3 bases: TGCGCCAGCAGCTTGTTGGCCTTTAAAAATGAGCAGTTCTTC. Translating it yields CASSLLAFKNEQFF.

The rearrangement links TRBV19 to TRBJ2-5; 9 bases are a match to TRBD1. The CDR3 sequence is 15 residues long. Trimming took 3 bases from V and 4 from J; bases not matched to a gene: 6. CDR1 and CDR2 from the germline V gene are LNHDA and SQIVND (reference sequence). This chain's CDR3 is CASSIFGTGRETQYF. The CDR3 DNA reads TGTGCCAGTAGTATCTTCGGGACAGGGCGAGAGACCCAGTACTTC.

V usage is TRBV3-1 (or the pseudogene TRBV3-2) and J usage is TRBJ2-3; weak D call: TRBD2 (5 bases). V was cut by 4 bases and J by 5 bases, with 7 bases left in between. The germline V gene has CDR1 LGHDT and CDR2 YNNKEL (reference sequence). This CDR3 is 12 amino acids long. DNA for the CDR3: TGTGCCAGCAGCCCTCGGGGAGATACGCAGTATTTT. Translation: CASSPRGDTQYF.

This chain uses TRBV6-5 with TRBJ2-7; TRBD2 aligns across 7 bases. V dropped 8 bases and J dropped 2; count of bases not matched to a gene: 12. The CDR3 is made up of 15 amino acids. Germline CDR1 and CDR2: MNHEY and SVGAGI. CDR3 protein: CASLPSGATPYEQYF. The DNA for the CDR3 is TGTGCCAGCTTGCCCAGCGGGGCTACACCCTACGAGCAGTACTTC.

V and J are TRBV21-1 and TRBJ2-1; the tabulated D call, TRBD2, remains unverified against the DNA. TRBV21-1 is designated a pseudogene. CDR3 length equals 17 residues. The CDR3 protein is CASSKGEGTSANNEQFF. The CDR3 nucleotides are TGTGCCAGCAGCAAAGGAGAAGGGACTAGCGCTAACAATGAGCAGTTCTTC.

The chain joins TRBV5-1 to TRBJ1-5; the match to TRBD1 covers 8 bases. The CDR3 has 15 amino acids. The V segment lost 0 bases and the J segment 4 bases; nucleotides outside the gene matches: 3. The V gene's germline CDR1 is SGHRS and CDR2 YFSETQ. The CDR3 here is CASSLEGDRNQPQHF. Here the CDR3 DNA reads TGCGCCAGCAGCTTGGAGGGGGACAGGAATCAGCCCCAGCATTTT.

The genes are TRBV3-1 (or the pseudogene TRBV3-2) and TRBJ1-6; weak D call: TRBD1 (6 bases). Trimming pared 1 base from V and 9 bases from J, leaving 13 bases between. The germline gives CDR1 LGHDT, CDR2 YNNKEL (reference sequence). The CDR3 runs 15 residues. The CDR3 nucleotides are TGTGCCAGCAGCCAAGCTTACAGGGAAGGTTCACCCCTCCACTTT. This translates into CASSQAYREGSPLHF.

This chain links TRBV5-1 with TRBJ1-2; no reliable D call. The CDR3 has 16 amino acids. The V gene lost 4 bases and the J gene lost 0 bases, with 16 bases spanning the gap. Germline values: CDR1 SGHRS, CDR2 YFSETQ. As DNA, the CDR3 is TGCGCCAGCAGCCTCTTCGGGGAGATTACTAACTATGGCTACACCTTC. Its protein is CASSLFGEITNYGYTF.

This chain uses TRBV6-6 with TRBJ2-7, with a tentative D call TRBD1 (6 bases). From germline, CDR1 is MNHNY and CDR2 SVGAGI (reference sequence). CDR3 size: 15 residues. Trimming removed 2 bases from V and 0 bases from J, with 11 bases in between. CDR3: CASSYEGTHSYEQYF. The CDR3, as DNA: TGTGCCAGCAGTTACGAAGGGACACACTCCTACGAGCAGTACTTC.

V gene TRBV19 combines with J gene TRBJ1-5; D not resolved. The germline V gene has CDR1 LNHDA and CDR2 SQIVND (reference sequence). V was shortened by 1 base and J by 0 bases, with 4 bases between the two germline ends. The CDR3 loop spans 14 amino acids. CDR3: CASSIAGSNQPQHF. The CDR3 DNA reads TGTGCCAGTAGTATAGCCGGTAGCAATCAGCCCCAGCATTTT.

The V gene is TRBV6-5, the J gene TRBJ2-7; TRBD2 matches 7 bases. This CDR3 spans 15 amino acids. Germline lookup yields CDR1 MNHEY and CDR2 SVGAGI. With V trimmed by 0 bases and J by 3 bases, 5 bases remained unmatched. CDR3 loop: CASSYSTSRHYEQYF. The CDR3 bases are TGTGCCAGCAGTTACTCGACTAGCCGGCACTACGAGCAGTACTTC.

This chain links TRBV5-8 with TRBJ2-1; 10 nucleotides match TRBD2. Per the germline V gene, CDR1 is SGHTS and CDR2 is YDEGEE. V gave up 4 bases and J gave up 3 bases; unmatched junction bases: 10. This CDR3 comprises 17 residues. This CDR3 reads CASSTPSSGSLYNEQFF. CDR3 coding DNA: TGTGCCAGCAGCACACCGTCTAGCGGGAGCCTCTACAATGAGCAGTTCTTC.

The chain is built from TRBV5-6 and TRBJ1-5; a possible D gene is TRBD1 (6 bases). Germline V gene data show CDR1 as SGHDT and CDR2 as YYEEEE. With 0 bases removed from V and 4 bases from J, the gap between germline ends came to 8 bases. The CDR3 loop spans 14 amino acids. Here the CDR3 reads CASSLVQGNQPQHF. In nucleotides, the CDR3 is TGTGCCAGCAGCTTGGTGCAGGGGAATCAGCCCCAGCATTTT.

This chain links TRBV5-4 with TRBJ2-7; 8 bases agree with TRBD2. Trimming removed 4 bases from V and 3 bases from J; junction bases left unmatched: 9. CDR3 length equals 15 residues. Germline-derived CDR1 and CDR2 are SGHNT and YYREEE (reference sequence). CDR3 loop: CASSTGLAGIYEQYF. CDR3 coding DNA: TGTGCCAGCAGCACGGGGCTAGCGGGTATCTACGAGCAGTACTTC.

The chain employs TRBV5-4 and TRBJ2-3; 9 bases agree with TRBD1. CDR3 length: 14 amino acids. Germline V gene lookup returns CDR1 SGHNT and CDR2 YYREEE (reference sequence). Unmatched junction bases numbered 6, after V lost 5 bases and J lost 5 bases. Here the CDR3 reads CASRQRDRVDTQYF. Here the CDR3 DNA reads TGTGCCAGCAGGCAACGGGACAGGGTAGATACGCAGTATTTT.